A single sample is the source of the 14 T cell receptor beta chains below, sequenced in a study of blood T cell repertoires in COVID-19. Repertoires were generated with immunoSEQ multiplex PCR, while TCRdb's copy carries only in-frame clones and drops some. The sample carries approximately 190,000 clones, more than 75% recorded once. The sample was peripheral blood. The source of these receptors is a woman aged 55-69 years with COVID-19, enrolled during active disease.

The chain joins TRBV25-1 to TRBJ1-2; the match to TRBD1 covers 10 bases. J lost 4 bases, V lost 2 bases, and 13 bases had no gene match. Germline-derived CDR1 and CDR2 are MGHDK and SYGVNS. This CDR3 comprises 18 residues. The DNA for the CDR3 is TGTGCCAGCAGTGAACCTTTCGGGACAGGGGATCCCCCCTATGGCTACACCTTC. This gives the protein CASSEPFGTGDPPYGYTF.

The chain recombines TRBV15 with TRBJ1-6; no firm D call. Germline V gene lookup returns CDR1 LNHNV and CDR2 YYDKDF (reference sequence). CDR3 length: 14 amino acids. V dropped 0 bases and J dropped 6 bases, with 6 bases sitting between them. CDR3 nucleotides: TGTGCCACCAGCAGAGACAGGTCTAATTCACCCCTCCACTTT. This codes for CATSRDRSNSPLHF.

The V call is TRBV4-2, the J call TRBJ1-4, with TRBD1 as a possible D gene (6 bases). V dropped 1 base and J dropped 5 bases, with 17 bases sitting between them. Germline V lookup: CDR1 LGHNA, CDR2 YNFKEQ. CDR3 size: 17 residues. The CDR3: CASSQAVFGQTNEKLFF. CDR3 nucleotides: TGTGCCAGCAGCCAAGCAGTGTTCGGACAGACAAATGAAAAACTGTTTTTT.

In this sample, this clone turned up once. The rearrangement joins TRBV4-2 to TRBJ2-3; no clear D. Trimming removed 4 bases at V and 0 bases at J, with 14 bases between. CDR1 and CDR2 from the germline V gene are LGHNA and YNFKEQ. This CDR3 comprises 16 residues. Here the CDR3 DNA reads TGTGCCAGCAGCCTTCGGTACCGAGCTAGCACAGATACGCAGTATTTT. This sequence encodes CASSLRYRASTDTQYF.

V gene TRBV6-5 combines with J gene TRBJ2-1; D gene uncertain. Germline V gene data show CDR1 as MNHEY and CDR2 as SVGAGI. Trimming took 4 bases from V and 6 from J, leaving 7 bases between them. There are 12 residues in the CDR3. The CDR3 loop reads CASSFYPNEQFF. CDR3 bases: TGTGCCAGCAGTTTCTACCCCAATGAGCAGTTCTTC.

V usage is TRBV6-5 and J usage is TRBJ2-6; 7 nucleotides line up with TRBD1. This CDR3 region has 16 residues. Germline V gives CDR1 MNHEY, CDR2 SVGAGI. V was pared by 2 bases and J by 0 bases, with 1 base of the junction left unmatched. CDR3 sequence (DNA): TGTGCCAGCAGTTACCACAGGGGCTCTGGGGCCAACGTCCTGACTTTC. Translated: CASSYHRGSGANVLTF.

J is TRBJ1-3 and V is TRBV2; 8 bases align to TRBD1. V was pared by 6 bases and J by 2 bases, with 6 bases of the junction left unmatched. Per the germline V gene, CDR1 is SNHLY and CDR2 is FYNNEI. CDR3 length: 15 amino acids. The CDR3 protein is CASRDDRGPGNTIYF. DNA of the CDR3: TGTGCCAGCAGAGACGACAGGGGCCCTGGAAACACCATATATTTT.

Only a few counts were recorded for this clone. The chain carries TRBV9 and TRBJ2-3; TRBD2 matches at 14 bases. Germline CDR1 SGDLS, CDR2 YYNGEE. The length of the CDR3 is 17 residues. J lost 2 bases, V lost 4 bases, and 6 bases had no gene match. In DNA form, the CDR3 reads TGTGCCAGCAGCCATCGACTAGCGGGGGGGAACACAGATACGCAGTATTTT. This gives the protein CASSHRLAGGNTDTQYF. Using reference TRBV9 and TRBJ2-3 for the parts outside the CDR3, the full variable domain is DSGVTQTPKHLITATGQRVTLRCSPRSGDLSVYWYQQSLDQGLQFLIQYYNGEERAKGNILERFSAQQFPDLHSELNLSSLELGDSALYFCASSHRLAGGNTDTQYFGPGTRLTVL.

This clone appeared many times. The rearrangement links TRBV14 to TRBJ2-5; tentative D call: TRBD2 (5 bases). Trimming pared 0 bases from V and 5 bases from J, leaving 16 bases between. CDR1 SGHDN and CDR2 FVKESK come from the germline V gene. This CDR3 contains 16 residues. The CDR3 sequence is CASSQEHWGVRETQYF. In DNA, the CDR3 is TGTGCCAGCAGCCAAGAACATTGGGGAGTAAGGGAGACCCAGTACTTC.

This clone was counted a few times. In DNA, the CDR3 is TGTGCCAGCAGCCCATCAGGGGCCCTCGGGGAGACCCAGTACTTC. It specifies CASSPSGALGETQYF. This chain links TRBV3-1 (or the pseudogene TRBV3-2) with TRBJ2-5, with a weak D call TRBD1 (6 bases). Trimming pared 4 bases from V and 5 bases from J, leaving 17 bases between. CDR1 is LGHDT, CDR2 YNNKEL, per germline (reference sequence). The CDR3 consists of 15 residues.

This clone was picked up a small number of times. The J gene is TRBJ2-5, the V gene TRBV19; weak D call: TRBD1 (6 bases). The germline V gene has CDR1 LNHDA and CDR2 SQIVND (reference sequence). The V end lost 1 base, the J end lost 9 bases, and 12 bases lay between the germline ends. CDR3 size: 13 residues. CDR3 DNA sequence: TGTGCCAGTAGTATAGGGACAGAGCGGTCCCAGTACTTC. Translating it yields CASSIGTERSQYF.

The V call is TRBV2, the J call TRBJ1-5; no clear D. V was clipped by 8 bases and J by 2 bases, with 10 bases between them. Germline CDR1 and CDR2: SNHLY and FYNNEI. CDR3 length: 13 amino acids. The CDR3 loop is CASHEFGNQPQHF. DNA of the CDR3: TGTGCCAGCCACGAGTTCGGCAATCAGCCCCAGCATTTT.

V is TRBV29-1 and J is TRBJ2-1, with 8 bases matching TRBD1. This CDR3 contains 11 residues. The V gene end was trimmed by 7 bases and the J gene end by 8 bases; junction bases not matched to a gene: 4. Germline V lookup: CDR1 SQVTM, CDR2 ANQGSEA. CDR3 sequence: CSAQGADEQFF. Written as DNA, the CDR3 is TGCAGCGCCCAGGGGGCCGATGAGCAGTTCTTC.

The chain uses TRBV28 and TRBJ2-7; 7 nucleotides agree with TRBD1. V was pared by 5 bases and J by 4 bases, with 2 bases of the junction left unmatched. CDR1 and CDR2 from the germline V gene are MDHEN and SYDVKM. This CDR3 contains 12 residues. The CDR3 loop is CASSRDRYEQYV. CDR3 nucleotide sequence: TGTGCCAGCAGTCGGGACAGATACGAGCAGTACGTC.